Listed here are 20 T cell receptor beta chains from one sample, sequenced in a study of OX40 agonist ivuxolimab in advanced cancers. Library prep was done by the immunoSEQ multiplex PCR assay. Not all clones reach the TCRdb copy of this immuneACCESS table, which keeps in-frame sequences only. Checked studies attribute under half of the gap to unresolved V genes and leave the rest unexplained. The sample data list tens of thousands of clones, and more than 85% of these were observed just once. Of the sample, roughly 0.77% is held by the ten largest clones. Sequencing was performed on CD4+ or CD8+ T cells sorted from blood, taken in a trial of the OX40 agonist ivuxolimab. These receptors were obtained from an adult with an advanced solid tumor such as melanoma, head and neck, liver or kidney cancer.

The chain combines TRBV11-3 with TRBJ2-3; TRBD2 matches 10 bases. Germline V CDR1 and CDR2: SGHNT, YENEEA. V was clipped by 5 bases and J by 4 bases; unmatched bases: 3. The CDR3 runs to 14 residues. The CDR3 loop is CASSMGLAPDTQYF. The CDR3 region has the DNA TGTGCCAGCAGCATGGGACTAGCGCCAGATACGCAGTATTTT.

This clone appeared a single time. The rearrangement joins TRBV9 to TRBJ2-3; 7 bases align to TRBD2. The V gene end was trimmed by 0 bases and the J gene end by 2 bases; junction bases not matched to a gene: 6. Per germline, CDR1 SGDLS and CDR2 YYNGEE. The CDR3 spans 16 residues. In nucleotides, the CDR3 is TGTGCCAGCAGCGTAGGAGGCGGGAGCCTCACAGATACGCAGTATTTT. This codes for CASSVGGGSLTDTQYF.

The chain recombines TRBV15 with TRBJ1-3, with D tentatively TRBD1 (6 bases). V was cut by 1 base and J by 4 bases, with 11 bases left in between. This CDR3 has 15 residues. Germline V gene lookup returns CDR1 LNHNV and CDR2 YYDKDF (reference sequence). The CDR3 DNA sequence: TGTGCCACCAGCAGAGCCGGGGGGCCGGGAAACACCATATATTTT. Translating it yields CATSRAGGPGNTIYF.

The chain joins TRBV28 to TRBJ1-1, with D unresolved. The V end lost 2 bases, the J end lost 11 bases, and 12 bases lay between the germline ends. In germline, CDR1 is MDHEN, CDR2 SYDVKM. The CDR3 runs 12 residues. As DNA, the CDR3 is TGTGCCAGCAGTTTACGGGCCGTAGGGGCTTTCTTT. This gives the protein CASSLRAVGAFF.

This clone has only a few counts. The chain uses TRBV5-1 and TRBJ2-6, with 9 positions matching TRBD1. Trimming cost V 4 bases and J 4 bases; bases outside gene matches: 6. The CDR3 extends over 16 amino acids. Germline-derived CDR1 and CDR2 are SGHRS and YFSETQ. CDR3 amino acids: CASSRWTGVGANVLTF. The DNA for the CDR3 is TGCGCCAGCAGCAGGTGGACAGGGGTCGGGGCCAACGTCCTGACTTTC.

The chain links TRBV5-4 to TRBJ1-5; no clear D. The V gene lost 0 bases and the J gene lost 2 bases, with 18 bases spanning the gap. Germline loops: CDR1 SGHNT, CDR2 YYREEE (reference sequence). This CDR3 region has 18 residues. DNA for the CDR3: TGTGCCAGCAGCTTGGGAGGGTCTCGAGGCACACGCAATCAGCCCCAGCATTTT. This encodes CASSLGGSRGTRNQPQHF.

A few counts support this clone. The chain uses TRBV4-3 and TRBJ2-4; D is perhaps TRBD2 (6 bases). Trimming removed 3 bases at V and 7 bases at J, with 10 bases between. Germline V gives CDR1 LGHNA, CDR2 YSLEER. There are 13 residues in the CDR3. Here the CDR3 reads CASSQGGGNIQYF. CDR3 DNA sequence: TGCGCCAGCAGCCAGGGCGGAGGGAACATTCAGTACTTC.

The CDR3 spells CASSSRTGGRDGYTF. The CDR3 DNA follows: TGTGCCAGCAGTTCCAGGACAGGGGGCCGCGATGGCTACACCTTC. The chain carries TRBV6-5 and TRBJ1-2; 11 positions match TRBD1. Germline V CDR1 and CDR2: MNHEY, SVGAGI. V was pared by 4 bases and J by 6 bases, with 7 bases of the junction left unmatched. CDR3 length equals 15 residues.

The chain combines TRBV7-9 with TRBJ2-7; 7 bases map to TRBD2. The junction had 10 bases not matched to a gene; V was cut back by 5 bases and J by 3 bases. Germline V gene data show CDR1 as SEHNR and CDR2 as FQNEAQ (reference sequence). The CDR3 has 15 residues. The chain's CDR3 is CASSVGGAGLYEQYF. The CDR3 nucleotides are TGTGCCAGCAGCGTGGGAGGGGCAGGTCTCTACGAGCAGTACTTC.

The chain carries TRBV28 and TRBJ1-4; 10 nucleotides match TRBD1. CDR1 is MDHEN and CDR2 is SYDVKM in the germline V gene. This CDR3 has 19 residues. The J segment lost 2 bases and the V segment lost 4 bases, leaving 13 bases of the junction unmatched. CDR3 in DNA: TGTGCCAGCAGTTCCCCCCCAGGGACAGGGGAGGGTACTAATGAAAAACTGTTTTTT. This sequence encodes CASSSPPGTGEGTNEKLFF.

The V gene is TRBV5-1, the J gene TRBJ2-1, with 7 nucleotides matching TRBD1. Per the germline V gene, CDR1 is SGHRS and CDR2 is YFSETQ. The ends lost 0 bases at V and 0 bases at J; junction bases unmatched: 3. The CDR3 loop spans 16 amino acids. The CDR3: CASSLDRGGSYNEQFF. The DNA for the CDR3 is TGCGCCAGCAGCTTGGACAGGGGTGGCTCCTACAATGAGCAGTTCTTC.

This chain uses TRBV5-4 with TRBJ2-3; TRBD2 agrees at 7 bases. The CDR3 has 15 amino acids. V lost 2 bases, J lost 2 bases, and 5 bases stayed unmatched. CDR1 SGHNT and CDR2 YYREEE come from the germline V gene (reference sequence). CDR3 in DNA: TGTGCCAGCAGCTTAGGCGGGAGCCTCACAGATACGCAGTATTTT. Residues: CASSLGGSLTDTQYF.

This clone was seen only once. CDR3 sequence (DNA): TGTGCCAGTAAGGGTCAGGGCGACTATGGCTACACCTTC. Its translation: CASKGQGDYGYTF. The chain links TRBV19 to TRBJ1-2; the D gene is possibly TRBD1 (5 bases). Germline V gene sequence: CDR1 LNHDA, CDR2 SQIVND (reference sequence). The CDR3 has 13 amino acids. Deletions cut 7 bases from V and 3 bases from J, with 12 bases between.

The chain employs TRBV15 and TRBJ2-5; a possible D gene is TRBD1 (5 bases). The ends were cut back, 1 base at V and 5 bases at J, with 11 bases in the middle. This CDR3 has 14 amino acids. Germline V gene lookup returns CDR1 LNHNV and CDR2 YYDKDF (reference sequence). CDR3 in amino acids: CATSRAKGLETQYF. The CDR3 nucleotides are TGTGCCACCAGCAGAGCGAAGGGGCTGGAGACCCAGTACTTC.

The chain carries TRBV30 and TRBJ1-5, with unresolved D. The CDR3 has 14 residues. V was cut by 1 base and J by 0 bases, with 7 bases left in between. The germline gives CDR1 GTSNPN, CDR2 SVGIG (reference sequence). The CDR3, as DNA: TGTGCCTGGAGTGCCCTAAATAGCAATCAGCCCCAGCATTTT. Translated, it gives CAWSALNSNQPQHF.

The genes are TRBV6-1 and TRBJ2-5; TRBD1 matches at 7 bases. The CDR3 extends over 12 amino acids. The trim removed 6 bases at V and 5 bases at J, leaving 3 bases unmatched. Germline V gives CDR1 MNHNS, CDR2 SASEGT. In DNA, the CDR3 is TGTGCCAGCAGAGGGGGCGGTGAGACCCAGTACTTC. Its translation: CASRGGGETQYF.

The chain employs TRBV7-2 and TRBJ2-2, with D possibly being TRBD2 (6 bases). Germline lookup yields CDR1 SGHTA and CDR2 FQGNSA. The CDR3 is 15 residues long. The V gene lost 3 bases and the J gene lost 4 bases, with 12 bases spanning the gap. CDR3 sequence (DNA): TGTGCCAGCAGCTTCCTGGCCGGGAGCACCGGGGAGCTGTTTTTT. Its translation: CASSFLAGSTGELFF.

The rearrangement uses TRBV28 and TRBJ2-5; a weak D match, TRBD1 (6 bases). There are 16 residues in the CDR3. Germline CDR1 reads MDHEN; CDR2 reads SYDVKM. The germline V and J ends were trimmed by 6 bases and 0 bases, with 17 bases remaining between them. The CDR3 loop is CASSSPGHKYQETQYF. The DNA for the CDR3 is TGTGCCAGCAGCTCCCCGGGACACAAGTACCAAGAGACCCAGTACTTC.

The chain couples TRBV19 to TRBJ2-1; 7 nucleotides agree with TRBD2. The CDR3 extends over 13 amino acids. The germline V gene has CDR1 LNHDA and CDR2 SQIVND (reference sequence). V lost 3 bases and J lost 6; bases outside the gene matches: 2. The CDR3, as DNA: TGTGCCAGTAGTATGGGACTAAGCAATGAGCAGTTCTTC. Protein sequence: CASSMGLSNEQFF.

This clone was picked up a small number of times. The gene calls are TRBV4-1 and TRBJ2-6; no clear D. The length of the CDR3 is 19 residues. Germline CDR1 MGHRA, CDR2 YSYEKL. V shed 3 bases and J shed 0 bases, with 18 bases lying between them. The CDR3 reads CASSHNLRWNLSGANVLTF. The CDR3 nucleotides are TGCGCCAGCAGCCACAACCTCCGGTGGAACCTCTCTGGGGCCAACGTCCTGACTTTC.